One and the same sample provided the 15 T cell receptor beta chains below, sequenced in a study of Tregs in tolerant kidney transplant recipients (dated 2019 in TCRdb). In light of the paper, this sample's time point label describes: blood sample drawn before combined kidney and bone marrow transplant. To prepare the library, the immunoSEQ multiplex PCR assay was applied. In its TCRdb copy, this immuneACCESS table keeps in-frame sequences only and misses some clones. Where compared with another copy, unresolved V genes explain less than half of these, and the others have no known cause. The sample profile shows 100,000 to 130,000 clones; roughly 90% of them were found once. The ten largest clones take up just under 0.35% of the sample. Sample: CD4+ T cells from blood, taken before the transplant. The receptor source for this set is a human donor who received a combined kidney and bone marrow transplant.

The rearrangement uses TRBV11-2 and TRBJ2-5, with 10 bases aligning to TRBD1. Germline V gene sequence: CDR1 SGHAT, CDR2 FQNNGV. J lost 5 bases, V lost 7 bases, and 7 bases had no gene match. CDR3 length: 14 residues. CDR3: CASTKTGGRETQYF. The CDR3 nucleotides read TGTGCCAGCACCAAGACAGGGGGCAGGGAGACCCAGTACTTC.

The chain couples TRBV12-5 to TRBJ1-1; D might be TRBD1 (5 bases). V lost 1 base and J lost 0, with 9 bases in between. Germline V gives CDR1 LGHNT, CDR2 FRNRAP. CDR3 length equals 15 residues. The CDR3 DNA is TGTGCTAGTGGTTTGGGCCTGACAGTGAACACTGAAGCTTTCTTT. Translation: CASGLGLTVNTEAFF.

This clone appeared a single time. The chain has TRBV2 and TRBJ1-2; D unclear. The V and J ends lost 4 bases and 3 bases respectively, with 18 bases between them. The length of the CDR3 is 16 residues. Germline CDR1 reads SNHLY; CDR2 reads FYNNEI. As DNA, the CDR3 is TGTGCCAGCAGTGTGCCCCTAGATGAGTGGGACTATGGCTACACCTTC. It codes for CASSVPLDEWDYGYTF.

The chain links TRBV29-1 to TRBJ1-2, with D maybe TRBD1 (6 bases). Germline V gene data show CDR1 as SQVTM and CDR2 as ANQGSEA. The V end lost 4 bases, the J end lost 4 bases, and 25 bases lay between the germline ends. The CDR3 loop spans 17 amino acids. The CDR3, as DNA: TGCAGCGTTGGCCCGGAGAGACCGGGACACCTAACCTATGGCTACACCTTC. Translated, it gives CSVGPERPGHLTYGYTF.

The chain recombines TRBV9 with TRBJ2-3; no definite D call. The CDR3 totals 15 residues. Deletions cut 0 bases from V and 2 bases from J, with 10 bases between. Germline values: CDR1 SGDLS, CDR2 YYNGEE. CDR3 nucleotides: TGTGCCAGCAGCGTAGGTGGCACATACACAGATACGCAGTATTTT. It codes for CASSVGGTYTDTQYF.

The chain has TRBV7-2 and TRBJ2-5; 7 bases fit TRBD2. This CDR3 region has 13 residues. J was trimmed by 4 bases and V by 2 bases; bases with no gene match: 1. Germline V gene sequence: CDR1 SGHTA, CDR2 FQGNSA. The chain's CDR3 is CASSLREGETQYF. The CDR3 nucleotides read TGTGCCAGCAGCTTAAGGGAGGGAGAGACCCAGTACTTC. Full variable domain (missing parts from reference TRBV7-2 and TRBJ2-5): GAGVSQSPSNKVTEKGKDVELRCDPISGHTALYWYRQSLGQGLEFLIYFQGNSAPDKSGLPSDRFSAERTGGSVSTLTIQRTQQEDSAVYLCASSLREGETQYFGPGTRLLVL.

This rearrangement joins TRBV5-1 to TRBJ1-3, with D possibly being TRBD1 (6 bases). Germline V gene lookup returns CDR1 SGHRS and CDR2 YFSETQ. The CDR3 is 14 residues long. The germline V and J ends were trimmed by 3 bases and 2 bases, with 9 bases remaining between them. CDR3 amino acids: CASSSEGAGNTIYF. The CDR3 DNA sequence: TGCGCCAGCAGCTCCGAGGGGGCTGGAAACACCATATATTTT.

The J gene is TRBJ2-5, the V gene TRBV15, with TRBD1 identical over 12 bases. CDR1 and CDR2 from the germline V gene are LNHNV and YYDKDF (reference sequence). The J segment lost 4 bases and the V segment lost 3 bases, leaving 6 bases of the junction unmatched. The CDR3 covers 16 residues. The CDR3 DNA reads as TGTGCCACCAGCAGTCGGGACAGGGGGCAAGGAGAGACCCAGTACTTC. This gives the protein CATSSRDRGQGETQYF.

This sequence joins TRBV5-4 and TRBJ2-3; TRBD2 agrees at 7 bases. The CDR3 extends over 16 amino acids. Trimming cost V 4 bases and J 4 bases; bases outside gene matches: 12. The germline V gene has CDR1 SGHNT and CDR2 YYREEE (reference sequence). Here the CDR3 DNA reads TGTGCCAGCAGCGGGGGAGGGATCGGGAGTGCAGATACGCAGTATTTT. Translating it yields CASSGGGIGSADTQYF.

The CDR3 loop reads CASSETGTRMDEQFF. In DNA, the CDR3 is TGTGCCAGCAGTGAAACCGGGACTAGGATGGATGAGCAGTTCTTC. This chain joins TRBV6-4 and TRBJ2-1; TRBD2 agrees at 8 bases. Germline lookup yields CDR1 MRHNA and CDR2 SNTAGT. CDR3 size: 15 residues. J lost 8 bases, V lost 3 bases, and 9 bases had no gene match.

The chain has TRBV15 and TRBJ2-2, with 10 bases that match TRBD2. J gave up 7 bases and V 5 bases, and 7 bases lay outside the gene matches. The CDR3 covers 15 residues. Germline values: CDR1 LNHNV, CDR2 YYDKDF (reference sequence). CDR3 loop: CATSPSGSWGGELFF. In nucleotides, the CDR3 is TGTGCCACCAGCCCTAGCGGGAGCTGGGGCGGGGAGCTGTTTTTT.

The chain couples TRBV5-6 to TRBJ1-4; D remains ambiguous. The V end lost 0 bases, the J end lost 7 bases, and 13 bases lay between the germline ends. This CDR3 comprises 15 residues. Germline V lookup: CDR1 SGHDT, CDR2 YYEEEE. This chain's CDR3 is CASSLDQVPSEKLFF. The CDR3 DNA sequence: TGTGCCAGCAGCTTGGATCAGGTGCCGAGTGAAAAACTGTTTTTT. Filled out from reference TRBV5-6 and TRBJ1-4, the complete variable domain reads DAGVTQSPTHLIKTRGQQVTLRCSPKSGHDTVSWYQQALGQGPQFIFQYYEEEERQRGNFPDRFSGHQFPNYSSELNVNALLLGDSALYLCASSLDQVPSEKLFFGSGTQLSVL.

The J gene is TRBJ1-3, the V gene TRBV5-6, with D uncertain. CDR3 length: 18 amino acids. Germline-derived CDR1 and CDR2 are SGHDT and YYEEEE. Deletions cut 0 bases from V and 0 bases from J, with 16 bases between. This chain's CDR3 is CASSLGGGGPFSGNTIYF. CDR3 sequence (DNA): TGTGCCAGCAGCTTGGGCGGTGGAGGGCCCTTCTCTGGAAACACCATATATTTT. Filled out from reference TRBV5-6 and TRBJ1-3, the complete variable domain reads DAGVTQSPTHLIKTRGQQVTLRCSPKSGHDTVSWYQQALGQGPQFIFQYYEEEERQRGNFPDRFSGHQFPNYSSELNVNALLLGDSALYLCASSLGGGGPFSGNTIYFGEGSWLTVV.

This clone was observed a single time. The genes are TRBV15 and TRBJ1-2; 10 bases are shared with TRBD1. Germline CDR1 LNHNV, CDR2 YYDKDF (reference sequence). V lost 1 base and J lost 4; bases outside the gene matches: 15. CDR3 length equals 19 residues. The CDR3: CATSRAGTGVGIWGYGYTF. The CDR3 DNA reads TGTGCCACCAGCAGAGCCGGGACAGGGGTTGGAATTTGGGGCTATGGCTACACCTTC.

The rearrangement links TRBV7-2 to TRBJ2-7, with D possibly TRBD1 on 6 matching bases. Trimming shortened V by 5 bases and J by 4 bases, and 24 bases separated the two germline ends. This CDR3 is built from 17 residues. Germline V gene data show CDR1 as SGHTA and CDR2 as FQGNSA. The CDR3 reads CASSPGLGAANGYEQYF. The CDR3 DNA reads TGTGCCAGCAGCCCGGGGTTGGGGGCAGCGAACGGGTACGAGCAGTACTTC.